These 9 T cell receptor beta chains share one sample of origin, sequenced in a study of T cell repertoires in cytomegalovirus infection. A single record per CDR3 protein comes from TCRdb applying MiXCR to the reads. The sample lists 570,000 or so distinct CDR3 sequences; about 39% were seen once. These receptors have no identified antigens. The specimen was cultured PBMCs, collected from culture after CMV antigen stimulation. The receptors were sampled from a human donor in good health (CMV status not recorded). Some clones in this sample may be carry-over from other donors' samples.

The V and J genes are TRBV20-1 and TRBJ2-4; possibly TRBD1 for D (8 bases). Germline assignment: CDR1 DFQATT and CDR2 SNEGSKA (reference sequence). V lost 3 bases and J lost 3, with 21 bases in between. The CDR3 is 17 amino acids. For the CDR3, the DNA is TGCAGTGCTAGTTCCGGACCTACAGGGGGGGACAAAAACATTCAGTACTTC. This codes for CSASSGPTGGDKNIQYF.

The chain joins TRBV20-1 to TRBJ2-1, with 14 bases fitting TRBD2. The V gene's germline CDR1 is DFQATT and CDR2 SNEGSKA (reference sequence). The V segment lost 5 bases and the J segment 7 bases; nucleotides outside the gene matches: 4. CDR3 length equals 14 residues. This CDR3 reads CSAGLAGGFNEQFF. Written as DNA, the CDR3 is TGCAGTGCTGGACTAGCGGGAGGATTTAATGAGCAGTTCTTC.

The genes are TRBV5-4 and TRBJ2-1; maybe TRBD2 (5 bases). Per the germline V gene, CDR1 is SGHNT and CDR2 is YYREEE (reference sequence). V lost 3 bases and J 0 bases, leaving 10 bases between the germline ends. CDR3 length: 15 amino acids. The CDR3 reads CASSSDYSSYNEQFF. The CDR3 DNA reads TGTGCCAGCAGCTCAGACTATAGCTCCTACAATGAGCAGTTCTTC.

DNA of the CDR3: TGTGCCAGCAGACTAGCGGGGGGGCCCACCGGGGAGCTGTTTTTT. This sequence encodes CASRLAGGPTGELFF. This rearrangement joins TRBV27 to TRBJ2-2; 13 positions agree with TRBD2. CDR1 is MNHEY, CDR2 SMNVEV, per germline (reference sequence). V was clipped by 6 bases and J by 4 bases; unmatched bases: 2. CDR3 length equals 15 residues.

This clonotype occurred a few times. This chain joins TRBV6-2 or TRBV6-3 and TRBJ2-3, with TRBD2 identical over 7 bases. CDR3 length: 20 amino acids. The germline V gene has CDR1 MNHEY and CDR2 SVGEGT. The V segment lost 3 bases and the J segment 0 bases; nucleotides outside the gene matches: 18. The CDR3 is CASSYSSSGFISTSTDTQYF. The CDR3 bases are TGTGCCAGCAGTTATTCGTCTAGCGGATTCATTTCAACTAGCACAGATACGCAGTATTTT.

As DNA, the CDR3 is TGTGCCAGCTCACCGGGGACAGGGGGCACGGGAGATACGCAGTATTTT. It translates to CASSPGTGGTGDTQYF. The V and J genes are TRBV18 and TRBJ2-3; 12 bases fit TRBD1. V shed 3 bases and J 5 bases; nucleotides not matched to a gene: 6. In germline, CDR1 is KGHSH, CDR2 LQKENI. The CDR3 is made up of 16 amino acids. The entire variable domain, with the rest obtained from reference TRBV18 and TRBJ2-3, is as follows: NAGVMQNPRHLVRRRGQEARLRCSPMKGHSHVYWYRQLPEEGLKFMVYLQKENIIDESGMPKERFSAEFPKEGPSILRIQQVVRGDSAAYFCASSPGTGGTGDTQYFGPGTRLTVL.

The chain employs TRBV7-2 and TRBJ1-1; D is ambiguous. Germline values: CDR1 SGHTA, CDR2 FQGNSA. This CDR3 region has 16 residues. V lost 6 bases and J lost 4, with 21 bases in between. CDR3 amino acids: CASRVKVKGGRTEAFF. CDR3 in DNA: TGTGCCAGCAGAGTTAAGGTTAAGGGAGGGCGCACTGAAGCTTTCTTT.

The rearrangement uses TRBV29-1 and TRBJ2-3; TRBD2 matches at 8 bases. The CDR3 has 16 amino acids. V gave up 6 bases and J gave up 6 bases; unmatched junction bases: 17. CDR1 SQVTM and CDR2 ANQGSEA come from the germline V gene. In nucleotides, the CDR3 is TGCAGCGTCAGAGGGGTAGCGGGAACCGATCCGGATACGCAGTATTTT. Protein product: CSVRGVAGTDPDTQYF.

The chain couples TRBV6-6 to TRBJ2-1; D is perhaps TRBD2 (6 bases). This CDR3 comprises 17 residues. V was shortened by 10 bases and J by 0 bases, with 22 bases between the two germline ends. Germline assignment: CDR1 MNHNY and CDR2 SVGAGI (reference sequence). The DNA for the CDR3 is TGTGCCACCAAGGGGAGGTTGCGGACGAGCTCCTACAATGAGCAGTTCTTC. It specifies CATKGRLRTSSYNEQFF.